This T cell receptor beta chain appears in the sequencing data of a study of blood T cell repertoires in COVID-19. V lost 0 bases, J lost 4 bases, and 6 bases stayed unmatched. The CDR3 covers 17 residues. CDR1 LGHNA and CDR2 YSLEER come from the germline V gene. This table comes from immunoSEQ multiplex PCR, and its TCRdb copy is limited to in-frame clones, with some not included. The repertoire holds roughly 330,000 clones, with approximately 90% as singletons. The chain is built from TRBV4-3 and TRBJ2-1, with TRBD2 matching 10 bases. This receptor was obtained from a woman in her twenties or thirties who had recovered from COVID-19. Sequences were obtained from PBMCs or T cells enriched from blood (not recorded which). The CDR3 DNA reads TGCGCCAGCAGCCAAGAGCTCGGACTAGCGGCTTACAATGAGCAGTTCTTC. It specifies CASSQELGLAAYNEQFF.